Shown below are 32 T cell receptor beta chains from a single sample sequenced in a study of PD-1 blockade in classical Hodgkin lymphoma. Assay used: immunoSEQ multiplex PCR; TCRdb lists only in-frame clones, some missing. The profile shows some 58,000 clones, around 94% of them singletons. Time point specified: cycle 4 day 1 (C4D1), after six to seven weeks of nivolumab. Following autologous stem cell transplantation, relapse occurred in every patient, and exposure to brentuximab vedotin varied. The input for sequencing was peripheral blood mononuclear cells (PBMCs), taken before the fourth cycle of nivolumab. The receptors stem from a human donor with classical Hodgkin lymphoma.

The chain has TRBV6-1 and TRBJ2-7; no definite D call. Trimming took off 2 bases at V and 0 bases at J, with 2 bases between the two ends. The CDR3 has 12 amino acids. Germline V gene sequence: CDR1 MNHNS, CDR2 SASEGT. CDR3 loop: CASSESSYEQYF. CDR3 bases: TGTGCCAGCAGTGAAAGCTCCTACGAGCAGTACTTC.

The V gene is TRBV6-6, the J gene TRBJ1-4; a possible D gene is TRBD1 (5 bases). The V gene's germline CDR1 is MNHNY and CDR2 SVGAGI (reference sequence). V lost 6 bases, J lost 7 bases, and 15 bases lay in between. The CDR3 consists of 14 residues. CDR3 amino acids: CASSPGTSFEKLFF. The CDR3 DNA reads as TGTGCCAGCAGCCCCGGGACTTCCTTTGAAAAACTGTTTTTT.

This chain joins TRBV7-9 and TRBJ2-3; no reliable D call. The germline CDR1 and CDR2 sequences are SEHNR and FQNEAQ (reference sequence). The CDR3 extends over 16 amino acids. Trimming removed 1 base at V and 0 bases at J, with 11 bases between. CDR3 DNA: TGTGCCAGCAGCTTAGGCGAAGTGGCTAGCACAGATACGCAGTATTTT. Amino acid sequence: CASSLGEVASTDTQYF.

Here the CDR3 DNA reads TGTGCCAGCAGTCCCCCCCCCAATCTTCGGAGGACCTACGAGCAGTACTTC. Its protein is CASSPPPNLRRTYEQYF. The V gene is TRBV28, the J gene TRBJ2-7, with a possible D match to TRBD2 (5 bases). The CDR3 has 17 residues. V lost 5 bases to trimming and J lost 2 bases, with 22 bases between them. The germline V gene encodes CDR1 MDHEN and CDR2 SYDVKM.

The count of this clone is one. V usage is TRBV18 and J usage is TRBJ2-7, with D tentatively TRBD1 (6 bases). With 0 bases removed from V and 6 bases from J, the gap between germline ends came to 12 bases. This CDR3 region has 14 residues. Germline loops: CDR1 KGHSH, CDR2 LQKENI. The CDR3 DNA is TGTGCCAGCTCACCACCGACAGGCTTGGTCGAGCAGTACTTC. Amino acid sequence: CASSPPTGLVEQYF.

This clone has only one observation. This chain joins TRBV14 and TRBJ2-7, with TRBD1 matching 7 bases. The germline V gene has CDR1 SGHDN and CDR2 FVKESK. The CDR3 contains 15 residues. J gave up 4 bases and V 0 bases, and 6 bases lay outside the gene matches. CDR3 sequence (DNA): TGTGCCAGCAGCCAAGATCTGGGACAGCCTTACGAGCAGTACTTC. Its translation is CASSQDLGQPYEQYF.

V usage is TRBV4-1 and J usage is TRBJ2-1; 8 bases align to TRBD1. CDR1 and CDR2 from the germline V gene are MGHRA and YSYEKL. V dropped 5 bases and J dropped 0; count of bases not matched to a gene: 9. The CDR3 is 17 residues long. The CDR3 DNA reads TGCGCCAGCAGCGTAATGGACAGGGACGGCTCCTACAATGAGCAGTTCTTC. It is translated as CASSVMDRDGSYNEQFF.

The V and J genes are TRBV27 and TRBJ2-3; D unresolved. The CDR3 has 15 residues. Trimming shortened V by 4 bases and J by 0 bases, and 11 bases separated the two germline ends. Per germline, CDR1 MNHEY and CDR2 SMNVEV (reference sequence). The CDR3 coding sequence is TGTGCCAGCAGTTCCGCAAGCCCTAGCACAGATACGCAGTATTTT. Its protein product is CASSSASPSTDTQYF.

J is TRBJ2-1 and V is TRBV18, with D perhaps matching TRBD2 (5 bases). The V end lost 0 bases, the J end lost 3 bases, and 15 bases lay between the germline ends. CDR3 length equals 17 residues. Germline V gives CDR1 KGHSH, CDR2 LQKENI. The CDR3 loop is CASSPPRLRNFYNEQFF. The CDR3, as DNA: TGTGCCAGCTCACCACCGCGACTACGAAACTTCTACAATGAGCAGTTCTTC.

The V and J genes are TRBV27 and TRBJ1-1; TRBD1 agrees at 10 bases. CDR1 MNHEY and CDR2 SMNVEV come from the germline V gene (reference sequence). This CDR3 region has 16 residues. V gave up 5 bases and J gave up 5 bases; unmatched junction bases: 11. CDR3 in amino acids: CASSPHDRGRWTEAFF. The CDR3, as DNA: TGTGCCAGCAGTCCTCACGACAGGGGGCGTTGGACTGAAGCTTTCTTT.

The rearrangement links TRBV5-4 to TRBJ2-2; TRBD2 matches at 11 bases. Germline CDR1 and CDR2: SGHNT and YYREEE (reference sequence). This CDR3 is 17 amino acids long. J gave up 0 bases and V 5 bases, and 6 bases lay outside the gene matches. Here the CDR3 reads CASRNLAGGSNTGELFF. CDR3 DNA sequence: TGTGCCAGCAGGAACCTAGCGGGAGGCTCGAACACCGGGGAGCTGTTTTTT.

The gene calls are TRBV6-1 and TRBJ2-1; D might be TRBD1 (6 bases). Trimming stripped 4 bases from V and 10 bases from J, with 17 bases between. Germline CDR1 MNHNS, CDR2 SASEGT. CDR3 length: 14 amino acids. The DNA for the CDR3 is TGTGCCAGCAGTGTACAAGACAGGCTCAGGGAGCAGTTCTTC. This sequence encodes CASSVQDRLREQFF.

The V and J genes are TRBV7-8 and TRBJ2-7, with a possible D match to TRBD2 (6 bases). V dropped 0 bases and J dropped 3 bases, with 9 bases sitting between them. This CDR3 has 14 residues. Germline CDR1 SGHVS, CDR2 FQNEAQ. The CDR3 loop reads CASSLAGLYYEQYF. In nucleotides, the CDR3 is TGTGCCAGCAGCTTAGCGGGACTTTACTACGAGCAGTACTTC.

This rearrangement joins TRBV15 to TRBJ1-5; D possibly corresponds to TRBD1 (5 bases). The CDR3 length is 18 residues. V lost 3 bases, J lost 0 bases, and 18 bases lay in between. Germline lookup yields CDR1 LNHNV and CDR2 YYDKDF (reference sequence). The CDR3 loop reads CATSRFGAGSISNQPQHF. CDR3 coding DNA: TGTGCCACCAGCAGGTTCGGGGCAGGGTCCATTAGCAATCAGCCCCAGCATTTT.

This clone was counted a single time. V usage is TRBV6-5 and J usage is TRBJ2-7; D possibly corresponds to TRBD1 (6 bases). CDR3 size: 16 residues. Looked up from germline, CDR1 is MNHEY and CDR2 is SVGAGI. V was pared by 2 bases and J by 3 bases, with 17 bases between. The CDR3 nucleotides are TGTGCCAGCAGTTACGGGGGCTCGGTGGCTAACTACGAGCAGTACTTC. Translating gives CASSYGGSVANYEQYF.

This clone has a single count. V gene TRBV30 combines with J gene TRBJ2-2, with D hard to call. This CDR3 is built from 12 residues. V gave up 4 bases and J gave up 1 base, with 4 bases separating them. Germline assignment: CDR1 GTSNPN and CDR2 SVGIG (reference sequence). DNA of the CDR3: TGTGCCTGGACGCAGAACACCGGGGAGCTGTTTTTT. Its translation is CAWTQNTGELFF.

This chain connects TRBV28 to TRBJ2-5; 7 nucleotides align to TRBD1. This CDR3 has 16 residues. V was clipped by 2 bases and J by 3 bases; unmatched bases: 9. In germline, CDR1 is MDHEN, CDR2 SYDVKM. In DNA, the CDR3 is TGTGCCAGCAGTTTAAGGGGGCCGGGATGGGAAGAGACCCAGTACTTC. This encodes CASSLRGPGWEETQYF.

The chain recombines TRBV7-2 with TRBJ2-7; 8 bases agree with TRBD1. Per the germline V gene, CDR1 is SGHTA and CDR2 is FQGNSA. The CDR3 runs to 16 residues. V gave up 4 bases and J gave up 0 bases; unmatched junction bases: 8. The DNA for the CDR3 is TGTGCCAGCAGCTCCAGACCACAGGGGGACTCCTACGAGCAGTACTTC. It codes for CASSSRPQGDSYEQYF.

The rearrangement joins TRBV5-1 to TRBJ1-4, with 7 bases identical to TRBD1. V lost 3 bases to trimming and J lost 7 bases; unmatched junction nucleotides: 9. The CDR3 consists of 15 residues. Germline-derived CDR1 and CDR2 are SGHRS and YFSETQ. The CDR3 nucleotides are TGCGCCAGCAGCTACGGAACAGGGGTGGGTGAAAAACTGTTTTTT. This gives the protein CASSYGTGVGEKLFF.

The V gene is TRBV6-5, the J gene TRBJ1-2, with D unresolved. This CDR3 has 14 amino acids. CDR1 is MNHEY, CDR2 SVGAGI, per germline. V dropped 0 bases and J dropped 6 bases, with 11 bases sitting between them. DNA of the CDR3: TGTGCCAGCAGTTACTCGATGGGATATGATGGCTACACCTTC. This encodes CASSYSMGYDGYTF.

The CDR3 DNA reads TGTGCCAGCAAGGAGTCGGGGGCGAACACCGGGGAGCTGTTTTTT. Its translation is CASKESGANTGELFF. The chain uses TRBV7-8 and TRBJ2-2; weak D call: TRBD2 (6 bases). Trimming removed 7 bases from V and 0 bases from J, with 12 bases in between. The germline V gene encodes CDR1 SGHVS and CDR2 FQNEAQ. This CDR3 is built from 15 residues.

The gene calls are TRBV28 and TRBJ2-7, with 9 bases identical to TRBD1. V gave up 8 bases and J gave up 0 bases; unmatched junction bases: 5. From germline, CDR1 is MDHEN and CDR2 SYDVKM. This CDR3 region has 14 residues. The CDR3 loop is CASRTGDSSYEQYF. For the CDR3, the DNA is TGTGCCAGCCGGACAGGGGACAGCTCCTACGAGCAGTACTTC.

The chain carries TRBV19 and TRBJ2-1; D might be TRBD1 (6 bases). V was trimmed by 5 bases and J by 5 bases, leaving 13 bases between them. The V gene's germline CDR1 is LNHDA and CDR2 SQIVND (reference sequence). The CDR3 has 14 amino acids. For the CDR3, the DNA is TGTGCCAGTAGTCAGGGGCTGAGTAACAATGAGCAGTTCTTC. Translation: CASSQGLSNNEQFF.

The rearrangement joins TRBV5-6 to TRBJ1-2; the match to TRBD1 covers 7 bases. This CDR3 comprises 14 residues. CDR1 is SGHDT, CDR2 YYEEEE, per germline. Germline trimming cut 2 bases from V and 0 bases from J; bases unmatched to any gene: 1. In DNA form, the CDR3 reads TGTGCCAGCAGCTTCGGACAGGCTAACTATGGCTACACCTTC. Translation gives CASSFGQANYGYTF.

The chain couples TRBV28 to TRBJ1-5; the D is unclear. Germline CDR1 reads MDHEN; CDR2 reads SYDVKM. Trimming shortened V by 1 base and J by 1 base, and 2 bases separated the two germline ends. This CDR3 has 13 amino acids. CDR3 in DNA: TGTGCCAGCAGTTTATTGAGCAATCAGCCCCAGCATTTT. As protein: CASSLLSNQPQHF.

The V call is TRBV28, the J call TRBJ1-4; D is unclear. The CDR3 has 12 amino acids. Germline values: CDR1 MDHEN, CDR2 SYDVKM. V lost 7 bases to trimming and J lost 11 bases, with 14 bases between them. The CDR3 nucleotides read TGTGCCAGCACTACCGGGCTGGCTAAACTGTTTTTT. This sequence encodes CASTTGLAKLFF.

The chain couples TRBV19 to TRBJ2-7, with D tentatively TRBD2 (5 bases). CDR3 size: 15 residues. Trimming pared 2 bases from V and 5 bases from J, leaving 16 bases between. Germline assignment: CDR1 LNHDA and CDR2 SQIVND (reference sequence). The CDR3 sequence: CASSILQAAGDEQYF. DNA of the CDR3: TGTGCCAGTAGTATACTCCAAGCGGCGGGCGACGAGCAGTACTTC.

V and J are TRBV2 and TRBJ1-1, with D possibly being TRBD1 (5 bases). Germline CDR1 SNHLY, CDR2 FYNNEI. V was cut by 5 bases and J by 1 base, with 8 bases left in between. This CDR3 has 13 amino acids. CDR3 nucleotide sequence: TGTGCCAGCAGTAGACAGAGGAACACTGAAGCTTTCTTT. Translation gives CASSRQRNTEAFF.

This clone was detected once. CDR3 nucleotides: TGCGCCAGCAGCTCGACTAGCGGGGGGATTGAGCAGTTCTTC. It specifies CASSSTSGGIEQFF. The chain carries TRBV5-1 and TRBJ2-1, with TRBD2 identical over 13 bases. CDR3 length: 14 residues. V dropped 3 bases and J dropped 9; count of bases not matched to a gene: 3. CDR1 and CDR2 (germline): SGHRS, YFSETQ.

The chain carries TRBV4-1 and TRBJ1-5; D is ambiguous. The CDR3 is 16 residues long. Trimming stripped 1 base from V and 2 bases from J, with 12 bases between. The V gene's germline CDR1 is MGHRA and CDR2 YSYEKL. DNA of the CDR3: TGCGCCAGCAGCCAAGGAGGGAGGAACGGCAATCAGCCCCAGCATTTT. Protein product: CASSQGGRNGNQPQHF.

This chain uses TRBV27 with TRBJ2-1, with D uncertain. This CDR3 region has 11 residues. Germline lookup yields CDR1 MNHEY and CDR2 SMNVEV (reference sequence). Trimming pared 4 bases from V and 8 bases from J, leaving 6 bases between. The CDR3 coding sequence is TGTGCCAGCAGTTCCGGTTATGAGCAGTTCTTC. Residues: CASSSGYEQFF.

The DNA for the CDR3 is TGTGCCAGCAGTACAGGGACAGGTTATCAGCCCCAGCATTTT. The encoded protein is CASSTGTGYQPQHF. The V gene is TRBV6-6, the J gene TRBJ1-5; 8 nucleotides line up with TRBD1. V trimming: 5 bases; J trimming: 5 bases; junction bases outside the gene matches: 5. CDR3 length equals 14 residues. Germline V gene sequence: CDR1 MNHNY, CDR2 SVGAGI (reference sequence).